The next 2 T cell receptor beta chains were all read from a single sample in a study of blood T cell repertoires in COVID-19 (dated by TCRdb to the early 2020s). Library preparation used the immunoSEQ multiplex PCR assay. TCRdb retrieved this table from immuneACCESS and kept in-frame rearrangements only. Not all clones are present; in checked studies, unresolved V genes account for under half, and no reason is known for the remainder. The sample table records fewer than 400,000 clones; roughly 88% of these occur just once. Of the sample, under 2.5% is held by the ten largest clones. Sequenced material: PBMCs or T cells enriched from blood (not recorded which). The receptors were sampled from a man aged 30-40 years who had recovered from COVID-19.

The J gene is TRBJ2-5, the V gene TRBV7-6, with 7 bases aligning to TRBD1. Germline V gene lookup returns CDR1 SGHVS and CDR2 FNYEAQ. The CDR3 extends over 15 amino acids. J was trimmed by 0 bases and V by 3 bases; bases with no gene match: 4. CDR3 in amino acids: CASSFWDRDQETQYF. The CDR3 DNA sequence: TGTGCCAGCAGCTTTTGGGACAGAGACCAAGAGACCCAGTACTTC. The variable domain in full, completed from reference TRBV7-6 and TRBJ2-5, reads GAGVSQSPRYKVTKRGQDVALRCDPISGHVSLYWYRQALGQGPEFLTYFNYEAQQDKSGLPNDRFSAERPEGSISTLTIQRTEQRDSAMYRCASSFWDRDQETQYFGPGTRLLVL.

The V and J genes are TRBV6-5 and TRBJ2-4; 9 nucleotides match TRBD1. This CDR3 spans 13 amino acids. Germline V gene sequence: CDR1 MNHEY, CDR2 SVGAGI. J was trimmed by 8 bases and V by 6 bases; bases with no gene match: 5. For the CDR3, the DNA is TGTGCCAGCAGCCTTGGACAGGGGTACATTCAGTACTTC. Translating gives CASSLGQGYIQYF.